Listed below are T cell receptor beta chains from one sample, sequenced in a study of cytotoxic CD8 clonotypes in ibrutinib-treated CLL. The protocol was immunoSEQ multiplex PCR, while the TCRdb copy is restricted to in-frame clones and leaves out a portion. This table has fewer than 80,000 clones, approximately 54% appearing once. Sequences were derived from PBMCs, sampled after 12 months of ibrutinib treatment. The receptors were gathered from a human donor with chronic lymphocytic leukemia. Both conserved end residues are part of each CDR3. Fields, in order: J gene, D gene, clone size, V gene, CDR3 protein, CDR3 DNA. The D gene is left open where the match is weak. The size entry is marked missing in some rows and otherwise reads once, few, many or a size class.

>TRBJ1-5|-|-|TRBV4-1
CASSQVSTDGNQPQHF
TGCGCCAGCAGCCAAGTCTCGACAGATGGCAATCAGCCCCAGCATTTT
>TRBJ1-1|TRBD1|few|TRBV5-4
CASSDGTGNTEAFF
TGTGCCAGCAGCGACGGGACAGGAAACACTGAAGCTTTCTTT
>TRBJ2-2|-|-|TRBV27
CASSLGRRTGELFF
TGTGCCAGCAGTTTAGGTAGAAGGACCGGGGAGCTGTTTTTT
>TRBJ2-1|-|-|TRBV5-1
CASSLGISSTEQFF
TGCGCCAGCAGCTTGGGTATTAGTTCAACTGAGCAGTTCTTC
>TRBJ2-1|TRBD2|-|TRBV11-3
CASSFSGGTPFF
TGTGCCAGCAGCTTCAGCGGGGGAACCCCGTTCTTC
>TRBJ2-2|-|-|TRBV9
CASSGPGNTGELFF
TGTGCCAGCAGTGGCCCGGGCAACACCGGGGAGCTGTTTTTT
>TRBJ2-3|TRBD2|once|TRBV2
CAREIGLAATDTQYF
TGTGCCAGGGAGATTGGACTAGCGGCCACAGATACGCAGTATTTT
>TRBJ1-5|-|-|TRBV2
CASSVWGAGSNQPQHF
TGTGCCAGCAGTGTTTGGGGGGCCGGGAGCAATCAGCCCCAGCATTTT
>TRBJ2-7|TRBD2|-|TRBV10-3
CATGLAGEYEQYF
TGTGCCACCGGACTAGCGGGAGAGTACGAGCAGTACTTC
>TRBJ1-5|-|-|TRBV7-9
CASSLVGTQPPQHF
TGTGCCAGCAGCTTAGTGGGAACTCAGCCACCCCAGCATTTT
>TRBJ1-5|-|-|TRBV28
CASSLYRDYQPQHF
TGTGCCAGCAGTTTATACAGGGATTATCAGCCCCAGCATTTT
>TRBJ2-5|-|many|TRBV5-1
CASSLFASGVGETQYF
TGCGCCAGCAGCTTGTTTGCGTCGGGCGTAGGGGAGACCCAGTACTTC
>TRBJ2-3|-|-|TRBV9
CASSVGTHSATDTQYF
TGTGCCAGCAGCGTAGGGACTCATAGTGCCACAGATACGCAGTATTTT
>TRBJ1-2|TRBD1|few|TRBV6-1
CASRRDRGDGYTF
TGTGCCAGCAGGAGGGACAGGGGTGATGGCTACACCTTC
>TRBJ2-1|-|few|TRBV7-2
CASSPTRTAYNEQFF
TGTGCCAGCAGCCCGACAAGAACAGCGTACAATGAGCAGTTCTTC
>TRBJ2-7|-|medium-sized|TRBV19
CASSAGVTYEQYF
TGTGCCAGTAGTGCAGGTGTGACCTACGAGCAGTACTTC
>TRBJ2-5|TRBD1|-|TRBV7-8
CASSLPGQGKFRETQYF
TGTGCCAGCAGCTTACCGGGACAGGGAAAATTTAGGGAGACCCAGTACTTC
>TRBJ2-1|-|many|TRBV6-6
CASSYDLVRKFF
TGTGCCAGCAGTTACGACCTAGTCCGTAAGTTCTTC
>TRBJ2-1|-|-|TRBV15
CATSRGGQFGQFF
TGTGCCACCAGCAGAGGGGGACAATTCGGGCAGTTCTTC
>TRBJ1-5|TRBD1|-|TRBV5-8
CASSVYRGPKQPQHF
TGTGCCAGCAGCGTATACAGGGGGCCTAAGCAGCCCCAGCATTTT
>TRBJ2-3|TRBD2|-|TRBV29-1
CSVVGLAGTDTQYF
TGCAGCGTGGTGGGACTAGCGGGCACAGATACGCAGTATTTT
>TRBJ2-3|-|-|TRBV28
CASGPTFPDTQYF
TGTGCCAGCGGGCCCACCTTCCCAGATACGCAGTATTTT
>TRBJ1-5|-|-|TRBV27
CASSRLQPNQPQHF
TGTGCCAGCAGTCGACTACAGCCAAATCAGCCCCAGCATTTT
>TRBJ2-2|-|-|TRBV11-2
CASSFYGRSTGELFF
TGTGCCAGCAGCTTTTACGGGCGGAGCACCGGGGAGCTGTTTTTT
>TRBJ2-5|-|few|TRBV2
CASSEGQFQETQYF
TGTGCCAGCAGTGAAGGGCAGTTCCAAGAGACCCAGTACTTC
>TRBJ1-4|TRBD1|-|TRBV7-9
CASSLAPTGTEKLFF
TGTGCCAGCAGCTTAGCGCCGACAGGGACCGAAAAACTGTTTTTT
>TRBJ1-2|-|-|TRBV20-1
CSARDRYGYTF
TGCAGTGCTAGAGACAGATATGGCTACACCTTC
>TRBJ2-3|TRBD2|-|TRBV6-1
CASRRTSSTDTQYF
TGTGCCAGCAGACGGACTAGCAGCACAGATACGCAGTATTTT
>TRBJ2-5|-|few|TRBV18
CASSPSGGQETQYF
TGTGCCAGCTCACCCTCAGGGGGGCAAGAGACCCAGTACTTC
>TRBJ2-5|-|-|TRBV6-6
CASSYSTYQETQYF
TGTGCCAGCAGTTACTCAACGTACCAAGAGACCCAGTACTTC
>TRBJ2-2|-|-|TRBV11-2
CASSLVRSLVLPGELFF
TGTGCCAGCAGCTTAGTTCGTAGTCTGGTACTCCCCGGGGAGCTGTTTTTT
>TRBJ2-7|-|-|TRBV11-2
CASSLEAGPYEQYF
TGTGCCAGCAGCTTAGAGGCAGGCCCCTACGAGCAGTACTTC
>TRBJ1-4|TRBD1|-|TRBV18
CASSPRQGGAGEKLFF
TGTGCCAGCTCACCACGACAGGGCGGGGCTGGGGAAAAACTGTTTTTT
>TRBJ1-1|-|few|TRBV7-2
CASSSQGREGTEAFF
TGTGCCAGCAGCTCTCAGGGCCGCGAAGGCACTGAAGCTTTCTTT
>TRBJ2-1|-|-|TRBV27
CASSLPANEQFF
TGTGCCAGCAGTTTACCGGCTAATGAGCAGTTCTTC
>TRBJ1-4|-|-|TRBV5-1
CASSLGGEGNEKLFF
TGCGCCAGCAGCTTAGGAGGGGAAGGTAATGAAAAACTGTTTTTT
>TRBJ2-5|-|-|TRBV7-9
CASSPVGFQETQYF
TGTGCCAGCAGCCCGGTTGGGTTCCAAGAGACCCAGTACTTC
>TRBJ2-7|TRBD1|-|TRBV5-1
CASSLDRGSYEQYF
TGCGCCAGCAGCTTGGACAGGGGCTCCTACGAGCAGTACTTC
>TRBJ1-2|-|once|TRBV18
CASSPQKGSYGYTF
TGTGCCAGCTCACCTCAGAAGGGGTCCTATGGCTACACCTTC
>TRBJ1-2|-|-|TRBV6-1
CASTERLTGLPGYTF
TGTGCCAGCACCGAACGCCTCACAGGGTTGCCTGGCTACACCTTC
>TRBJ2-3|TRBD2|-|TRBV27
CASSFAGGPDTQYF
TGTGCCAGCAGTTTTGCGGGAGGGCCAGATACGCAGTATTTT
>TRBJ1-1|-|-|TRBV7-2
CASSFHGTNGDTEAFF
TGTGCCAGCAGCTTCCACGGAACAAACGGGGACACTGAAGCTTTCTTT
>TRBJ2-3|-|-|TRBV29-1
CSVQPRSTDTQYF
TGCAGCGTCCAACCGAGGAGCACAGATACGCAGTATTTT
>TRBJ1-6|-|once|TRBV6-1
CASSEVQTWRTHPHSPLHF
TGTGCCAGCAGTGAAGTTCAAACCTGGAGGACCCACCCCCATTCACCCCTCCACTTT